The 27 T cell receptor beta chains presented below share a single source sample, sequenced in a study of blood T cell repertoires in COVID-19. Libraries were prepared by immunoSEQ multiplex PCR; TCRdb keeps only in-frame clonotypes and omits some of them. This sample has 150,000 to 200,000 clones, with around 90% found just once. The sequencing input was peripheral blood. The source of these receptors is a man aged 35 to 55 with acute or convalescent COVID-19.

This chain uses TRBV5-4 with TRBJ2-3; TRBD2 matches 13 bases. Germline lookup yields CDR1 SGHNT and CDR2 YYREEE (reference sequence). V lost 8 bases to trimming and J lost 2 bases; unmatched junction nucleotides: 8. The CDR3 has 16 amino acids. The CDR3 here is CASRLAGGRPTDTQYF. CDR3 in DNA: TGTGCCAGTAGACTAGCGGGAGGCCGCCCCACAGATACGCAGTATTTT.

In DNA, the CDR3 is TGTGCCAGCAGCCGCGACGGGAAACTGTTTTTT. It specifies CASSRDGKLFF. The rearrangement links TRBV2 to TRBJ1-4; D is ambiguous. CDR1 and CDR2 (germline): SNHLY, FYNNEI. The CDR3 covers 11 residues. The V end was cut by 6 bases, the J end by 11 bases, with 10 bases between.

The V and J genes are TRBV5-1 and TRBJ1-2; TRBD1 matches 8 bases. The CDR3 covers 14 residues. Unmatched junction bases numbered 4, after V lost 4 bases and J lost 2 bases. Germline assignment: CDR1 SGHRS and CDR2 YFSETQ. The CDR3 here is CASSPGQANYGYTF. The CDR3 DNA reads TGCGCCAGCAGCCCGGGACAGGCAAACTATGGCTACACCTTC.

The chain has TRBV11-2 and TRBJ2-2; possible D gene TRBD2, 6 bases. Germline assignment: CDR1 SGHAT and CDR2 FQNNGV. The CDR3 runs 15 residues. Trimming took off 5 bases at V and 6 bases at J, with 16 bases between the two ends. CDR3 nucleotide sequence: TGTGCCAGCAGCGTAAACTCATGGGGGGCCGGGGAGCTGTTTTTT. Translating it yields CASSVNSWGAGELFF.

This rearrangement joins TRBV18 to TRBJ2-2, with TRBD1 matching over 10 bases. V gave up 2 bases and J gave up 4 bases; unmatched junction bases: 4. In germline, CDR1 is KGHSH, CDR2 LQKENI. The CDR3 is 16 residues long. CDR3 region: CASSPGRQGATGELFF. The CDR3 nucleotides read TGTGCCAGCTCACCAGGGAGACAGGGGGCCACCGGGGAGCTGTTTTTT.

This chain uses TRBV29-1 with TRBJ2-1; D ambiguous. V lost 4 bases and J 9 bases, leaving 7 bases between the germline ends. CDR1 is SQVTM and CDR2 is ANQGSEA in the germline V gene. The CDR3 is 10 amino acids. Here the CDR3 reads CSVGLAEQFF. Written as DNA, the CDR3 is TGCAGCGTTGGACTCGCTGAGCAGTTCTTC.

In this sample, this clone turned up once. The chain carries TRBV4-1 and TRBJ2-5; 7 nucleotides align to TRBD1. The trim removed 3 bases at V and 2 bases at J, leaving 9 bases unmatched. Germline-derived CDR1 and CDR2 are MGHRA and YSYEKL. The CDR3 loop spans 16 amino acids. The CDR3, as DNA: TGCGCCAGCAGCCATCCCCGATCCAGGGGGCAAGAGACCCAGTACTTC. Encoded protein: CASSHPRSRGQETQYF.

The chain couples TRBV5-6 to TRBJ1-2; D is unclear. The CDR3 contains 16 residues. The germline CDR1 and CDR2 sequences are SGHDT and YYEEEE. V was shortened by 1 base and J by 4 bases, with 17 bases between the two germline ends. The CDR3 coding sequence is TGTGCCAGCAGCTTGTTCGAGAGCCGGGGTTTCTATGGCTACACCTTC. Translated: CASSLFESRGFYGYTF. Together with reference TRBV5-6 and TRBJ1-2, the CDR3 gives the full variable domain: DAGVTQSPTHLIKTRGQQVTLRCSPKSGHDTVSWYQQALGQGPQFIFQYYEEEERQRGNFPDRFSGHQFPNYSSELNVNALLLGDSALYLCASSLFESRGFYGYTFGSGTRLTVV.

The rearrangement uses TRBV7-9 and TRBJ1-1; tentative D call: TRBD1 (5 bases). Deletions cut 3 bases from V and 6 bases from J, with 8 bases between. Germline V gene lookup returns CDR1 SEHNR and CDR2 FQNEAQ (reference sequence). There are 12 residues in the CDR3. The CDR3 sequence is CASSFTRAEAFF. CDR3 nucleotides: TGTGCCAGCAGCTTTACCAGGGCTGAAGCTTTCTTT.

This chain connects TRBV5-1 to TRBJ2-1; 11 bases are shared with TRBD2. V lost 0 bases and J lost 5; bases outside the gene matches: 1. Germline V gene sequence: CDR1 SGHRS, CDR2 YFSETQ. This CDR3 is built from 15 residues. The chain's CDR3 is CASSLGLAGNNEQFF. CDR3 nucleotide sequence: TGCGCCAGCAGCTTGGGACTAGCGGGGAACAATGAGCAGTTCTTC.

In DNA form, the CDR3 reads TGTGCCAGCTCAAACTATAGAGCGGGGCCAACCCAGAGCTCCTACAATGAGCAGTTCTTC. It translates to CASSNYRAGPTQSSYNEQFF. V gene TRBV18 combines with J gene TRBJ2-1; 7 positions match TRBD2. The V and J ends lost 5 bases and 0 bases, in that order; junction bases with no gene match: 19. This CDR3 comprises 20 residues. Germline loops: CDR1 KGHSH, CDR2 LQKENI.

A remark on this clone: Other nucleotide sequences from this sample produce the same CDR3. This sequence joins TRBV5-1 and TRBJ1-1; 7 nucleotides line up with TRBD1. The J segment lost 0 bases and the V segment lost 7 bases, leaving 6 bases of the junction unmatched. CDR3 length equals 14 residues. The germline V gene encodes CDR1 SGHRS and CDR2 YFSETQ. In DNA form, the CDR3 reads TGCGCCAGCGGCCAGACAGGGCTGAACACTGAAGCTTTCTTT. It codes for CASGQTGLNTEAFF.

The chain links TRBV5-6 to TRBJ2-6, with 8 bases aligning to TRBD1. The CDR3 extends over 18 amino acids. Germline CDR1 reads SGHDT; CDR2 reads YYEEEE. J lost 3 bases, V lost 1 base, and 9 bases had no gene match. CDR3 sequence: CASSLFGQGVLGANVLTF. CDR3 DNA: TGTGCCAGCAGCTTGTTTGGACAGGGTGTTCTTGGGGCCAACGTCCTGACTTTC.

Only one count was recorded for this clone. The V gene is TRBV6-5, the J gene TRBJ1-1; 11 bases match TRBD1. Germline V gene data show CDR1 as MNHEY and CDR2 as SVGAGI. This CDR3 has 15 residues. Trimming took 6 bases from V and 4 from J; bases not matched to a gene: 7. The CDR3 nucleotides are TGTGCCAGCAGGGCCGGGACAGGGGGTTTCACTGAAGCTTTCTTT. Protein sequence: CASRAGTGGFTEAFF.

J is TRBJ1-5 and V is TRBV10-3, with 9 positions matching TRBD1. The ends lost 1 base at V and 6 bases at J; junction bases unmatched: 16. CDR1 and CDR2 (germline): ENHRY, SYGVKD. The CDR3 is 19 amino acids. CDR3 bases: TGTGCCATCAGTGAGTACGGGGCTGCCGGGACAGGGATCGGTCAGCCCCAGCATTTT. It translates to CAISEYGAAGTGIGQPQHF.

The V gene is TRBV18, the J gene TRBJ2-2; TRBD1 matches 8 bases. Trimming at V came to 3 bases and at J to 4 bases, leaving 7 bases not matched to a gene. The V gene's germline CDR1 is KGHSH and CDR2 LQKENI. The CDR3 runs 16 residues. The CDR3 DNA is TGTGCCAGCTCACCGCGGGACAGGATTTTCACCGGGGAGCTGTTTTTT. Its translation is CASSPRDRIFTGELFF. The full variable domain, completed using reference TRBV18 and TRBJ2-2, is NAGVMQNPRHLVRRRGQEARLRCSPMKGHSHVYWYRQLPEEGLKFMVYLQKENIIDESGMPKERFSAEFPKEGPSILRIQQVVRGDSAAYFCASSPRDRIFTGELFFGEGSRLTVL.

This clone showed up just once. This CDR3 reads CASSSRVSGELFF. DNA for the CDR3: TGTGCCAGCAGCTCCAGGGTATCCGGGGAGCTGTTTTTT. This sequence joins TRBV7-2 and TRBJ2-2, with D tentatively TRBD1 (5 bases). V was cut by 4 bases and J by 6 bases, with 9 bases left in between. CDR3 length: 13 residues. Germline V gene lookup returns CDR1 SGHTA and CDR2 FQGNSA.

The V call is TRBV27, the J call TRBJ2-7; a weak D match, TRBD1 (6 bases). The germline V and J ends were trimmed by 5 bases and 1 base, with 12 bases remaining between them. The CDR3 is made up of 14 amino acids. Germline assignment: CDR1 MNHEY and CDR2 SMNVEV (reference sequence). CDR3 nucleotide sequence: TGTGCCAGCAGTCTCCGACAGGAATCCTACGAGCAGTACTTC. Translated, it gives CASSLRQESYEQYF.

The rearrangement uses TRBV4-2 and TRBJ1-3; D gene unclear. The length of the CDR3 is 13 residues. The germline CDR1 and CDR2 sequences are LGHNA and YNFKEQ. V shed 4 bases and J shed 4 bases, with 8 bases lying between them. The CDR3 coding sequence is TGTGCCAGCAGCCCCTCCCCCGGAAACACCATATATTTT. Encoded protein: CASSPSPGNTIYF.

V and J are TRBV6-2 or TRBV6-3 and TRBJ2-3, with no clear D. Trimming removed 2 bases at V and 2 bases at J, with 8 bases between. Germline V gives CDR1 MNHEY, CDR2 SVGEGT. CDR3 size: 14 residues. The CDR3 region has the DNA TGTGCCAGCAGTTACAACTATTACACAGATACGCAGTATTTT. This translates into CASSYNYYTDTQYF.

This chain joins TRBV5-1 and TRBJ2-2; TRBD1 matches at 9 bases. From germline, CDR1 is SGHRS and CDR2 YFSETQ. J was trimmed by 5 bases and V by 4 bases; bases with no gene match: 12. The CDR3 consists of 17 residues. CDR3 DNA: TGCGCCAGCAGCACCGACCCGGGACAGGGTAGAACCGGGGAGCTGTTTTTT. Amino acids: CASSTDPGQGRTGELFF.

V is TRBV28 and J is TRBJ2-3; TRBD1 is a possible D gene (5 bases). The CDR3 covers 15 residues. CDR1 and CDR2 from the germline V gene are MDHEN and SYDVKM. V lost 6 bases to trimming and J lost 4 bases, with 17 bases between them. The CDR3: CASSPNQGFADTQYF. Here the CDR3 DNA reads TGTGCCAGCAGCCCGAACCAGGGATTCGCAGATACGCAGTATTTT. Using reference TRBV28 and TRBJ2-3 for the parts outside the CDR3, the full variable domain is DVKVTQSSRYLVKRTGEKVFLECVQDMDHENMFWYRQDPGLGLRLIYFSYDVKMKEKGDIPEGYSVSREKKERFSLILESASTNQTSMYLCASSPNQGFADTQYFGPGTRLTVL.

CDR3 sequence reads: CASSVTGYEKLFF. The CDR3 region has the DNA TGTGCCAGTAGTGTGACGGGGTATGAAAAACTGTTTTTT. The chain carries TRBV19 and TRBJ1-4; D is unclear. The CDR3 covers 13 residues. Trimming stripped 5 bases from V and 6 bases from J, with 10 bases between. The V gene's germline CDR1 is LNHDA and CDR2 SQIVND (reference sequence).

The CDR3 reads CASSSGQGESAQHF. CDR3 DNA sequence: TGCGCCAGCAGCTCCGGACAGGGTGAATCAGCCCAGCATTTT. The chain has TRBV5-1 and TRBJ1-5; TRBD1 matches at 8 bases. Trimming cost V 3 bases and J 11 bases; bases outside gene matches: 10. CDR1 and CDR2 from the germline V gene are SGHRS and YFSETQ. The CDR3 loop spans 14 amino acids. Using reference TRBV5-1 and TRBJ1-5 for the parts outside the CDR3, the full variable domain is KAGVTQTPRYLIKTRGQQVTLSCSPISGHRSVSWYQQTPGQGLQFLFEYFSETQRNKGNFPGRFSGRQFSNSRSEMNVSTLELGDSALYLCASSSGQGESAQHFGDGTRLSIL.

The J gene is TRBJ1-5, the V gene TRBV7-8, with D perhaps matching TRBD1 (6 bases). V was shortened by 2 bases and J by 3 bases, with 14 bases between the two germline ends. There are 16 residues in the CDR3. CDR1 SGHVS and CDR2 FQNEAQ come from the germline V gene. Here the CDR3 DNA reads TGTGCCAGCAGCTTAAGCACAGGGAGGGACAATCAGCCCCAGCATTTT. Its translation: CASSLSTGRDNQPQHF.

The chain is built from TRBV5-1 and TRBJ2-7; 9 bases align to TRBD2. CDR3 size: 13 residues. V lost 6 bases and J lost 3; bases outside the gene matches: 4. CDR1 is SGHRS and CDR2 is YFSETQ in the germline V gene. As DNA, the CDR3 is TGCGCCAGCACGCTAGCGGGGAGCTACGAGCAGTACTTC. Protein sequence: CASTLAGSYEQYF.

This rearrangement joins TRBV12-5 to TRBJ1-2; 11 bases are a match to TRBD1. Germline loops: CDR1 LGHNT, CDR2 FRNRAP. CDR3 size: 16 residues. The trim removed 6 bases at V and 2 bases at J, leaving 8 bases unmatched. The CDR3 DNA reads as TGTGCTAGTGGCCCCGGGGGACAGGGGGGAAACTATGGCTACACCTTC. This sequence encodes CASGPGGQGGNYGYTF.